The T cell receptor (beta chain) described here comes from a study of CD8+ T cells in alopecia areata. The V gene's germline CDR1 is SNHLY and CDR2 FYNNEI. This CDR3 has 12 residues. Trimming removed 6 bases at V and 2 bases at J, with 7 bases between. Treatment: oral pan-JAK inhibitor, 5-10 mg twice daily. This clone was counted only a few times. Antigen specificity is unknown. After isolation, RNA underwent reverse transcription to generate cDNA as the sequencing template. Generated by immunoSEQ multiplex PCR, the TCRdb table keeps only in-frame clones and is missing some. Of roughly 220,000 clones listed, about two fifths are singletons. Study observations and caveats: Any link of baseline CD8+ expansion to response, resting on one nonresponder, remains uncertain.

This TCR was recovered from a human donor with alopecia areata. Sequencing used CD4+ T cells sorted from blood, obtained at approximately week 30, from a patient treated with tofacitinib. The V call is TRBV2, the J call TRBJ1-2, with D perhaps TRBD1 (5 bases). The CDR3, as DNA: TGTGCCAGCAGCCGGGACAACTATGGCTACACCTTC. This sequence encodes CASSRDNYGYTF. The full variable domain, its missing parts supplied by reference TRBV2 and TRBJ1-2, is EPEVTQTPSHQVTQMGQEVILRCVPISNHLYFYWYRQILGQKVEFLVSFYNNEISEKSEIFDDQFSVERPDGSNFTLKIRSTKLEDSAMYFCASSRDNYGYTFGSGTRLTVV.